One and the same sample provided the 28 T cell receptor beta chains below, sequenced in a study of a mutant IDH1 vaccine in newly diagnosed glioma. These TCRs' antigens remain unknown. Produced via immunoSEQ multiplex PCR; TCRdb's table is partial and in-frame only. There are roughly 110,000 clones in the sample; about 90% occur only once, and more than 0.55% lies in the top ten. Regarding time point: week 11, during vaccination. Each vaccine dose was 300 ug of mutant IDH1 20-mer peptide, with topical imiquimod. The sequenced sample was PBMCs, obtained from a glioma patient whose treatment included an IDH1 peptide vaccine. The receptors stem from a woman aged 45 to 65 with glioma.

The chain uses TRBV11-2 and TRBJ1-2, with D unresolved. Trimming pared 5 bases from V and 4 bases from J, leaving 11 bases between. Per the germline V gene, CDR1 is SGHAT and CDR2 is FQNNGV. This CDR3 region has 13 residues. CDR3 in amino acids: CASSPIIGYGYTF. The DNA of the CDR3 is TGTGCCAGCAGCCCAATAATAGGCTATGGCTACACCTTC.

The sample holds one count of this clone. J is TRBJ2-5 and V is TRBV5-1; no reliable D call. Germline V CDR1 and CDR2: SGHRS, YFSETQ. The CDR3 is made up of 13 amino acids. V lost 6 bases and J lost 2, with 11 bases in between. The CDR3 nucleotides are TGCGCCAGCATGCGCCAGGAGCAAGAGACCCAGTACTTC. This encodes CASMRQEQETQYF. The entire variable domain, with the rest obtained from reference TRBV5-1 and TRBJ2-5, is as follows: KAGVTQTPRYLIKTRGQQVTLSCSPISGHRSVSWYQQTPGQGLQFLFEYFSETQRNKGNFPGRFSGRQFSNSRSEMNVSTLELGDSALYLCASMRQEQETQYFGPGTRLLVL.

V is TRBV7-8 and J is TRBJ1-4; possibly TRBD1 for D (6 bases). This CDR3 region has 14 residues. V lost 0 bases, J lost 9 bases, and 11 bases lay in between. Germline V gives CDR1 SGHVS, CDR2 FQNEAQ. CDR3 sequence (DNA): TGTGCCAGCAGCTTAGCTTTCACAGGGCAAAAACTGTTTTTT. Its translation is CASSLAFTGQKLFF.

V usage is TRBV9 and J usage is TRBJ2-3; 7 positions match TRBD2. The J segment lost 7 bases and the V segment lost 3 bases, leaving 8 bases of the junction unmatched. Germline CDR1 SGDLS, CDR2 YYNGEE. The CDR3 totals 14 residues. The chain's CDR3 is CASSAGTTLNTQYF. The CDR3 region has the DNA TGTGCCAGCAGCGCCGGGACTACACTAAATACGCAGTATTTT. The complete variable domain, with remaining parts taken from reference TRBV9 and TRBJ2-3, reads DSGVTQTPKHLITATGQRVTLRCSPRSGDLSVYWYQQSLDQGLQFLIQYYNGEERAKGNILERFSAQQFPDLHSELNLSSLELGDSALYFCASSAGTTLNTQYFGPGTRLTVL.

V is TRBV6-1 and J is TRBJ2-7; 7 bases are a match to TRBD2. The V gene's germline CDR1 is MNHNS and CDR2 SASEGT. This CDR3 has 13 amino acids. Germline trimming cut 5 bases from V and 1 base from J; bases unmatched to any gene: 2. This CDR3 is CASSLAASYEQYF. Written as DNA, the CDR3 is TGTGCCAGCAGTCTAGCGGCATCCTACGAGCAGTACTTC.

The chain employs TRBV28 and TRBJ2-3, with a weak D call TRBD2 (6 bases). The CDR3 contains 15 residues. Between the trimmed V and J ends, which lost 3 bases and 3 bases, there was a span of 13 bases. The germline gives CDR1 MDHEN, CDR2 SYDVKM. The CDR3 nucleotides read TGTGCCAGCAGTTTGACCCCGGGAGATACAGATACGCAGTATTTT. It codes for CASSLTPGDTDTQYF.

This chain connects TRBV9 to TRBJ2-2, with 8 bases lining up with TRBD2. Germline V gene lookup returns CDR1 SGDLS and CDR2 YYNGEE. J was trimmed by 9 bases and V by 1 base; bases with no gene match: 2. CDR3 size: 13 residues. The CDR3 protein is CASSVNSGRELFF. The DNA of the CDR3 is TGTGCCAGCAGCGTAAATAGCGGGAGGGAGCTGTTTTTT.

The CDR3 loop is CASSLRTSPDGTQYF. CDR3 sequence (DNA): TGTGCCAGCAGCTTAAGGACTAGCCCAGATGGGACCCAGTACTTC. The V and J genes are TRBV7-6 and TRBJ2-5, with 8 bases matching TRBD2. Trimming removed 2 bases from V and 7 bases from J; junction bases left unmatched: 9. The length of the CDR3 is 15 residues. Germline V gene data show CDR1 as SGHVS and CDR2 as FNYEAQ.

This clone showed up just a few times. The genes are TRBV6-1 and TRBJ2-5; D is ambiguous. The germline V gene encodes CDR1 MNHNS and CDR2 SASEGT. CDR3 size: 13 residues. Deletions cut 5 bases from V and 0 bases from J, with 7 bases between. The CDR3 region is CASSWANQETQYF. The DNA for the CDR3 is TGTGCCAGCAGTTGGGCCAACCAAGAGACCCAGTACTTC.

The chain is built from TRBV4-1 and TRBJ1-2; a weak D match, TRBD1 (6 bases). The germline CDR1 and CDR2 sequences are MGHRA and YSYEKL. The length of the CDR3 is 16 residues. V lost 4 bases and J 4 bases, leaving 19 bases between the germline ends. CDR3 DNA: TGCGCCAGCAGCCGACCGAACCAGGGGACGCGCTATGGCTACACCTTC. This gives the protein CASSRPNQGTRYGYTF.

This chain connects TRBV5-1 to TRBJ2-1, with 11 bases lining up with TRBD2. Germline V lookup: CDR1 SGHRS, CDR2 YFSETQ. The CDR3 spans 15 residues. V dropped 5 bases and J dropped 4; count of bases not matched to a gene: 5. CDR3 in amino acids: CASREGLAVYNEQFF. The CDR3 DNA reads as TGCGCCAGCAGAGAGGGACTAGCGGTGTACAATGAGCAGTTCTTC.

This clone was detected many times. The chain combines TRBV9 with TRBJ1-1, with D perhaps TRBD1 (5 bases). This CDR3 is 14 amino acids long. Per germline, CDR1 SGDLS and CDR2 YYNGEE. The V end lost 6 bases, the J end lost 5 bases, and 17 bases lay between the germline ends. The CDR3 here is CASNKGTGGTEAFF. The CDR3 DNA sequence: TGTGCCAGCAACAAGGGGACGGGAGGAACTGAAGCTTTCTTT.

The chain has TRBV27 and TRBJ2-5; D possibly corresponds to TRBD2 (6 bases). The germline CDR1 and CDR2 sequences are MNHEY and SMNVEV (reference sequence). There are 13 residues in the CDR3. The germline V and J ends were trimmed by 6 bases and 7 bases, with 15 bases remaining between them. The CDR3 nucleotides are TGTGCCAGCAGCCCCAGCGGAGCGGGGACCCAGTACTTC. It is translated as CASSPSGAGTQYF.

This clone was detected once. The chain has TRBV6-5 and TRBJ2-1, with TRBD2 identical over 12 bases. The junction had 7 bases not matched to a gene; V was cut back by 6 bases and J by 7 bases. Germline CDR1 is MNHEY and CDR2 is SVGAGI. CDR3 size: 15 residues. CDR3 nucleotide sequence: TGTGCCAGCAGAAGGGGGACTAGCGGGTGGAATGAGCAGTTCTTC. This gives the protein CASRRGTSGWNEQFF.

The chain carries TRBV5-1 and TRBJ2-1; TRBD2 matches 7 bases. V was clipped by 4 bases and J by 5 bases; unmatched bases: 9. Germline V gene data show CDR1 as SGHRS and CDR2 as YFSETQ. The CDR3 length is 15 residues. The CDR3 DNA reads TGCGCCAGCAGCCGACCGCGGGAGAGGGACAATGAGCAGTTCTTC. It specifies CASSRPRERDNEQFF.

This chain connects TRBV19 to TRBJ2-1; D ambiguous. The V end was cut by 2 bases, the J end by 0 bases, with 11 bases between. The CDR3 covers 16 residues. Germline CDR1 and CDR2: LNHDA and SQIVND (reference sequence). DNA for the CDR3: TGTGCCAGTAGTATATTTTGGCGGAGCTCCTACAATGAGCAGTTCTTC. Translation: CASSIFWRSSYNEQFF.

V and J are TRBV7-9 and TRBJ2-7; D remains ambiguous. V gave up 1 base and J gave up 5 bases, with 3 bases separating them. Germline CDR1 SEHNR, CDR2 FQNEAQ (reference sequence). CDR3 length: 11 amino acids. The DNA for the CDR3 is TGTGCCAGCAGCTTAGTTGACGAGCAGTACTTC. Its translation: CASSLVDEQYF.

The CDR3, as DNA: TGCGCCAGCCCCCCGGGGGCCTACAAAAACATTCAGTACTTC. It translates to CASPPGAYKNIQYF. The chain recombines TRBV23-1 with TRBJ2-4, with D tentatively TRBD1 or TRBD2 (6 bases each). TRBV23-1 counts as an open reading frame of uncertain function. Trimming stripped 8 bases from V and 3 bases from J, with 14 bases between. This CDR3 has 14 residues.

The gene calls are TRBV2 and TRBJ1-1; unclear D gene. Germline assignment: CDR1 SNHLY and CDR2 FYNNEI. V shed 4 bases and J shed 7 bases, with 4 bases lying between them. The CDR3 covers 10 residues. The CDR3 loop reads CASSGYEAFF. CDR3 nucleotide sequence: TGTGCCAGCAGTGGGTATGAAGCTTTCTTT.

The V and J genes are TRBV5-4 and TRBJ1-2; 7 nucleotides align to TRBD1. The ends lost 3 bases at V and 8 bases at J; junction bases unmatched: 13. The germline V gene has CDR1 SGHNT and CDR2 YYREEE (reference sequence). This CDR3 is 15 amino acids long. CDR3 amino acids: CASSSAGTVVSGYTF. CDR3 nucleotide sequence: TGTGCCAGCAGCTCCGCCGGGACAGTTGTAAGCGGCTACACCTTC.

The V gene is TRBV5-1, the J gene TRBJ2-5; D tentatively reads TRBD1 or TRBD2 (5 bases each). The CDR3 is made up of 13 amino acids. Per the germline V gene, CDR1 is SGHRS and CDR2 is YFSETQ. V was shortened by 4 bases and J by 3 bases, with 10 bases between the two germline ends. CDR3 protein: CASSTGTKETQYF. The CDR3, as DNA: TGCGCCAGCAGCACCGGGACCAAAGAGACCCAGTACTTC. Based on the CDR3 plus reference TRBV5-1 and TRBJ2-5, the full variable domain is KAGVTQTPRYLIKTRGQQVTLSCSPISGHRSVSWYQQTPGQGLQFLFEYFSETQRNKGNFPGRFSGRQFSNSRSEMNVSTLELGDSALYLCASSTGTKETQYFGPGTRLLVL.

This clone was counted between two and nine times. The V and J genes are TRBV19 and TRBJ2-1, with D possibly being TRBD2 (6 bases). CDR3 length equals 14 residues. Germline V gene lookup returns CDR1 LNHDA and CDR2 SQIVND (reference sequence). Trimming removed 5 bases at V and 5 bases at J, with 13 bases between. CDR3 nucleotide sequence: TGTGCCAGTAGTGCCGGGACTGGGCACAATGAGCAGTTCTTC. Its translation is CASSAGTGHNEQFF.

CDR3 amino acids: CASMSGSATGELFF. CDR3 DNA sequence: TGTGCCAGCATGAGCGGGAGCGCCACCGGGGAGCTGTTTTTT. This sequence joins TRBV27 and TRBJ2-2; TRBD2 aligns across 8 bases. J lost 4 bases, V lost 7 bases, and 5 bases had no gene match. Germline V CDR1 and CDR2: MNHEY, SMNVEV (reference sequence). The CDR3 extends over 14 amino acids.

The chain links TRBV7-2 to TRBJ1-6; D is undetermined. This CDR3 has 13 amino acids. Trimming shortened V by 3 bases and J by 7 bases, and 7 bases separated the two germline ends. Germline V gene lookup returns CDR1 SGHTA and CDR2 FQGNSA. The CDR3 DNA sequence: TGTGCCAGCAGCTTTGACGAGAATTCACCCCTCCACTTT. This encodes CASSFDENSPLHF.

The rearrangement uses TRBV2 and TRBJ2-2, with D tentatively TRBD2 (6 bases). The germline CDR1 and CDR2 sequences are SNHLY and FYNNEI. The CDR3 spans 16 residues. Trimming stripped 4 bases from V and 3 bases from J, with 15 bases between. In nucleotides, the CDR3 is TGTGCCAGCAGTGTAATCCCCTCGGGAGACACCGGGGAGCTGTTTTTT. Translation: CASSVIPSGDTGELFF.

CDR3 region: CASSELRLAETTRDTQYF. The CDR3, as DNA: TGTGCCAGCAGTGAATTGCGACTAGCGGAGACCACTCGAGATACGCAGTATTTT. J is TRBJ2-3 and V is TRBV6-1; 9 bases match TRBD2. Germline V gene data show CDR1 as MNHNS and CDR2 as SASEGT. J gave up 5 bases and V 2 bases, and 14 bases lay outside the gene matches. This CDR3 has 18 residues.

The J gene is TRBJ2-1, the V gene TRBV19; D may be TRBD1 (6 bases). Trimming took off 2 bases at V and 8 bases at J, with 13 bases between the two ends. The CDR3 contains 14 residues. Germline CDR1 and CDR2: LNHDA and SQIVND (reference sequence). This CDR3 reads CASSISGHTDEQFF. DNA for the CDR3: TGTGCCAGTAGTATATCGGGACATACTGATGAGCAGTTCTTC.

There are a few counts of this clone. V usage is TRBV19 and J usage is TRBJ2-2; 7 positions agree with TRBD2. With V trimmed by 0 bases and J by 0 bases, 1 base remained unmatched. CDR1 is LNHDA and CDR2 is SQIVND in the germline V gene (reference sequence). The CDR3 length is 16 residues. The chain's CDR3 is CASSIESGANTGELFF. The CDR3 nucleotides are TGTGCCAGTAGTATAGAGAGCGGGGCGAACACCGGGGAGCTGTTTTTT.